This T cell receptor beta chain was captured by sequencing in a study of T-cell reconstitution after alpha-beta-depleted transplantation in children. As it was prepared, the TCRbeta library received unique molecular identifiers. TCRdb called the PCR reads again in MiXCR, with one record for every CDR3 protein. Of some 240,000 distinct CDR3 sequences listed, approximately 12% are singletons. The CDR3 spans 11 residues. V gave up 3 bases and J gave up 4 bases, with 4 bases separating them. The V gene's germline CDR1 is KGHSH and CDR2 LQKENI. At least ten counts were recorded for this clonotype. The sequence was collected from a human donor who donated a stem cell graft to a child with acute lymphoblastic leukemia. The rearrangement links TRBV18 to TRBJ2-7; D uncertain. The sample consisted of PBMCs from the stem cell graft donor, taken from the stem cell graft. The CDR3 protein is CASSPRYEQYF. Written as DNA, the CDR3 is TGTGCCAGCTCACCCAGGTACGAGCAGTACTTC.